The T cell receptor (beta chain) under discussion was sequenced for a study of blood T cell repertoires in COVID-19. Background on the study: Donors in the United States, Italy and Spain gave samples during acute or convalescent COVID-19.

Participants spanned ages about 18 to 90 years and resided in 20 to 25 US areas. Cohorts were determined from participant-reported clinical history. Original analysis: Reference gene primer amplification yielded estimated nucleated cell counts. Produced via immunoSEQ multiplex PCR; TCRdb's table is partial and in-frame only. V, J and clone size were drawn from that table, and D and trimming were deduced from the DNA. Of over 300,000 clones in the sample, 70% to 90% were seen once. Germline CDR1 SEHNR, CDR2 FQNEAQ (reference sequence). Trimming shortened V by 3 bases and J by 7 bases, and 12 bases separated the two germline ends. The CDR3 extends over 13 amino acids.

The sample consisted of PBMCs or T cells enriched from blood (not recorded which). This chain links TRBV7-9 with TRBJ1-2, with TRBD1 as a possible D gene (6 bases). The receptor was isolated from a woman in her thirties who had recovered from COVID-19. CDR3 residues: CASSFAQGGGYTF. For the CDR3, the DNA is TGTGCCAGCAGCTTCGCCCAAGGGGGTGGCTACACCTTC.